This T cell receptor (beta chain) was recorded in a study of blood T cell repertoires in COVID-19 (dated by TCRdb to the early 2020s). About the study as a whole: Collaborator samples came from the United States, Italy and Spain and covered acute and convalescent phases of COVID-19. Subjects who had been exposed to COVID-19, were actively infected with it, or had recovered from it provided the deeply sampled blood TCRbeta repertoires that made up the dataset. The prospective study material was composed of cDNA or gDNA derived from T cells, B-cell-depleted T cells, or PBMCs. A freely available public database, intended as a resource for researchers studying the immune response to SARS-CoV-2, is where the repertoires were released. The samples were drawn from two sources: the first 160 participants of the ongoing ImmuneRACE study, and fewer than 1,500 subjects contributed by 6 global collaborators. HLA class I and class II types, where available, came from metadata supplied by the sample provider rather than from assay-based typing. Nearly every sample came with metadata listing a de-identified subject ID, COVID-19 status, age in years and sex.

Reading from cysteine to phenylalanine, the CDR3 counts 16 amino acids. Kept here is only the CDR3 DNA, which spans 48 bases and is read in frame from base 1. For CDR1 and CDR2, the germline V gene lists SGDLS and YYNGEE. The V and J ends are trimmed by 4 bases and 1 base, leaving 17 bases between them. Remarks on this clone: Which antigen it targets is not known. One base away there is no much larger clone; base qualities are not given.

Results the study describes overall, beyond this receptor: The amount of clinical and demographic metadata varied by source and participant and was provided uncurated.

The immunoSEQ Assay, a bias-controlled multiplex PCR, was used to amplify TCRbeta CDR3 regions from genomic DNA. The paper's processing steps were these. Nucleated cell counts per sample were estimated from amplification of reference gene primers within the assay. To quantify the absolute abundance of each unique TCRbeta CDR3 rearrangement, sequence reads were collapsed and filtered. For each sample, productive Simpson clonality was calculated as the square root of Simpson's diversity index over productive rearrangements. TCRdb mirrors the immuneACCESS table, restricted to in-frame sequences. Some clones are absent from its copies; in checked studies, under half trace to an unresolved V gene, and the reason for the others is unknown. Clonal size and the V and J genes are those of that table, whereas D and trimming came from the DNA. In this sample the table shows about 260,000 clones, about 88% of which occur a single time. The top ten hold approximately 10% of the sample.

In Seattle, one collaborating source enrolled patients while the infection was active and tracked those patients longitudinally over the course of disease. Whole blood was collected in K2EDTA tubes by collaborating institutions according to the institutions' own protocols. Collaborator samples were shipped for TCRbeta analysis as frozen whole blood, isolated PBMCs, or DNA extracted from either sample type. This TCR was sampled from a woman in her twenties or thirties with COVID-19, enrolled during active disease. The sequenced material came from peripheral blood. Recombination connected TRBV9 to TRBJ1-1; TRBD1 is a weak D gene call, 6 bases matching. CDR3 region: CASSPPLGRGNTEAFF. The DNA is TGTGCCAGCAGCCCGCCGCTCGGCAGGGGGAACACTGAAGCTTTCTTT.